These 22 T cell receptor beta chains were all obtained from the same sample, sequenced in a study of beta chain features in type 1 diabetes (dated by TCRdb to 2017 to 2018). Their cognate antigens are unknown. What the research found in general, with its limitations: A moderate but significant shortening of TCRB CDR3 length was observed in type 1 diabetes patients in all four CD4+ subsets.

Library preparation used the immunoSEQ multiplex PCR assay. The entire isolated RNA was reverse transcribed using the High Capacity cDNA Reverse Transcription Kit, and thus expressed TCRB transcripts were sequenced. TCRdb stores this immuneACCESS table with in-frame sequences only. Part of the clones is absent; in the studies checked, under half of the shortfall reflects unresolved V genes, and no reason is known for the rest. This sample has more than 250,000 clones in its table, and approximately 14% of those were observed once. 0.017% of the sample is taken by the ten largest. Material: naive CD4+ T cells from blood. Per the publication, the cell subset or site label means: true naive CD4+ T cells. The source of these receptors is a man aged 30 to 39 with type 1 diabetes.

The genes are TRBV28 and TRBJ1-1; D might be TRBD1 (6 bases). The germline gives CDR1 MDHEN, CDR2 SYDVKM. The CDR3 covers 13 residues. V was cut by 2 bases and J by 11 bases, with 15 bases left in between. The CDR3 spells CASSLPRQGLAFF. Here the CDR3 DNA reads TGTGCCAGCAGTTTACCCCGCCAGGGGTTGGCTTTCTTT.

This clone has a handful of counts. This chain links TRBV9 with TRBJ2-5; possibly TRBD1 for D (5 bases). The CDR3 covers 15 residues. V was pared by 2 bases and J by 8 bases, with 19 bases between. CDR1 and CDR2 from the germline V gene are SGDLS and YYNGEE. This CDR3 is CASSVQGSPFRTQYF. The CDR3 DNA reads TGTGCCAGCAGCGTCCAGGGATCCCCTTTTAGAACCCAGTACTTC.

This clone has just a few counts. The chain uses TRBV28 and TRBJ2-7; D is possibly TRBD1 (5 bases). Germline V gene data show CDR1 as MDHEN and CDR2 as SYDVKM. This CDR3 region has 13 residues. The V end was cut by 3 bases, the J end by 4 bases, with 10 bases between. CDR3 sequence (DNA): TGTGCCAGCAGTTTGGGGCTTTTGTACGAGCAGTACTTC. This gives the protein CASSLGLLYEQYF. The full variable domain, with the rest looked up from reference TRBV28 and TRBJ2-7, is DVKVTQSSRYLVKRTGEKVFLECVQDMDHENMFWYRQDPGLGLRLIYFSYDVKMKEKGDIPEGYSVSREKKERFSLILESASTNQTSMYLCASSLGLLYEQYFGPGTRLTVT.

V is TRBV6-6 and J is TRBJ2-3; 16 bases align to TRBD2. CDR3 size: 16 residues. The germline V gene has CDR1 MNHNY and CDR2 SVGAGI (reference sequence). Losses at the gene ends were 6 bases for V and 4 bases for J; bases not matched to a gene: 4. The DNA for the CDR3 is TGTGCCAGCAGCCTGGGACTAGCGGGAGGGCCAGATACGCAGTATTTT. Translation gives CASSLGLAGGPDTQYF.

DNA for the CDR3: TGTGCCAGCAGCTCAATGATGGCAGGGGGATCCTACGAGCAGTACTTC. As protein: CASSSMMAGGSYEQYF. The chain has TRBV7-2 and TRBJ2-7, with TRBD1 identical over 7 bases. Germline CDR1 reads SGHTA; CDR2 reads FQGNSA. This CDR3 is built from 16 residues. Trimming cost V 4 bases and J 1 base; bases outside gene matches: 10.

The J gene is TRBJ2-3, the V gene TRBV19; D is perhaps TRBD2 (5 bases). V was clipped by 7 bases and J by 2 bases, with 16 bases between them. The length of the CDR3 is 15 residues. Germline assignment: CDR1 LNHDA and CDR2 SQIVND (reference sequence). CDR3 protein: CASMKGAAYTDTQYF. CDR3 sequence (DNA): TGTGCCAGTATGAAGGGAGCCGCTTACACAGATACGCAGTATTTT.

This clone was seen a few times. The chain is built from TRBV5-1 and TRBJ2-1; 8 bases match TRBD2. The CDR3 totals 16 residues. V shed 0 bases, J shed 4 bases, and the junction held 6 bases outside the gene matches. The V gene's germline CDR1 is SGHRS and CDR2 YFSETQ. The CDR3 here is CASSLEASGPYNEQFF. CDR3 DNA sequence: TGCGCCAGCAGCTTGGAGGCTAGCGGGCCTTACAATGAGCAGTTCTTC.

This clone was recorded a few times. The chain combines TRBV15 with TRBJ2-7; 11 bases are shared with TRBD2. There are 15 residues in the CDR3. CDR1 is LNHNV and CDR2 is YYDKDF in the germline V gene (reference sequence). The V and J ends lost 3 bases and 0 bases, in that order; junction bases with no gene match: 1. The CDR3 reads CATSRLAGGSYEQYF. CDR3 coding DNA: TGTGCCACCAGCAGGCTAGCGGGGGGCTCCTACGAGCAGTACTTC.

The J gene is TRBJ2-2, the V gene TRBV5-6; the D is unclear. Germline CDR1 reads SGHDT; CDR2 reads YYEEEE. Between the trimmed V and J ends, which lost 2 bases and 4 bases, there was a span of 3 bases. The CDR3 is made up of 12 amino acids. DNA of the CDR3: TGTGCCAGCAGCTTCAGCACCGGGGAGCTGTTTTTT. This sequence encodes CASSFSTGELFF.

V is TRBV28 and J is TRBJ1-2; 10 bases are a match to TRBD1. Trimming at V came to 7 bases and at J to 7 bases, leaving 15 bases not matched to a gene. The germline gives CDR1 MDHEN, CDR2 SYDVKM. This CDR3 comprises 16 residues. The CDR3 nucleotides read TGTGCCAGCATTCGAAAGGGACAGGGGTTTATTTTTGGCTACACCTTC. Protein product: CASIRKGQGFIFGYTF.

J is TRBJ2-1 and V is TRBV19; 7 positions match TRBD2. V was clipped by 9 bases and J by 7 bases; unmatched bases: 18. This CDR3 region has 16 residues. In germline, CDR1 is LNHDA, CDR2 SQIVND (reference sequence). CDR3: CASTPEVGREWNEQFF. DNA for the CDR3: TGTGCCAGCACTCCCGAAGTGGGGCGGGAGTGGAATGAGCAGTTCTTC. Based on the CDR3 plus reference TRBV19 and TRBJ2-1, the full variable domain is DGGITQSPKYLFRKEGQNVTLSCEQNLNHDAMYWYRQDPGQGLRLIYYSQIVNDFQKGDIAEGYSVSREKKESFPLTVTSAQKNPTAFYLCASTPEVGREWNEQFFGPGTRLTVL.

This clone was counted between two and nine times. The chain couples TRBV6-5 to TRBJ1-1; perhaps TRBD1 as D (5 bases). The V end lost 6 bases, the J end lost 8 bases, and 10 bases lay between the germline ends. Germline lookup yields CDR1 MNHEY and CDR2 SVGAGI. This CDR3 region has 11 residues. CDR3 loop: CASRGEGEAFF. In nucleotides, the CDR3 is TGTGCCAGCAGAGGGGAGGGCGAAGCTTTCTTT.

This clone was seen a handful of times. J is TRBJ2-5 and V is TRBV28, with TRBD1 matching over 9 bases. The CDR3 length is 15 residues. V trimming: 4 bases; J trimming: 3 bases; junction bases outside the gene matches: 6. CDR1 MDHEN and CDR2 SYDVKM come from the germline V gene. CDR3 protein: CASSSGTGYEETQYF. The CDR3 bases are TGTGCCAGCAGTTCCGGGACAGGGTACGAAGAGACCCAGTACTTC.

The rearrangement joins TRBV28 to TRBJ2-7; possible D gene TRBD2, 5 bases. The germline CDR1 and CDR2 sequences are MDHEN and SYDVKM. Between the trimmed V and J ends, which lost 11 bases and 2 bases, there was a span of 16 bases. This CDR3 contains 13 residues. This CDR3 is CAGRRTATYEQYF. The CDR3 nucleotides read TGTGCCGGACGTAGGACTGCGACCTACGAGCAGTACTTC. The entire variable domain, with the rest obtained from reference TRBV28 and TRBJ2-7, is as follows: DVKVTQSSRYLVKRTGEKVFLECVQDMDHENMFWYRQDPGLGLRLIYFSYDVKMKEKGDIPEGYSVSREKKERFSLILESASTNQTSMYLCAGRRTATYEQYFGPGTRLTVT.

This chain uses TRBV30 with TRBJ1-2; possible D gene TRBD1, 6 bases. Trimming left V 0 bases short and J 0 bases short, with 23 bases between. The CDR3 sequence is 19 residues long. Per the germline V gene, CDR1 is GTSNPN and CDR2 is SVGIG (reference sequence). The CDR3 loop reads CAWSVSMWTVHDANYGYTF. The CDR3 nucleotides are TGTGCCTGGAGTGTATCGATGTGGACAGTTCATGACGCTAACTATGGCTACACCTTC.

This sequence joins TRBV7-2 and TRBJ2-5; perhaps TRBD2 as D (6 bases). The ends were cut back, 1 base at V and 2 bases at J, with 11 bases in the middle. This CDR3 spans 15 amino acids. Germline CDR1 and CDR2: SGHTA and FQGNSA. This CDR3 reads CASSLEPSGQETQYF. As DNA, the CDR3 is TGTGCCAGCAGCTTAGAACCGAGCGGGCAAGAGACCCAGTACTTC.

This chain uses TRBV29-1 with TRBJ2-1; 10 nucleotides align to TRBD2. CDR3 length equals 18 residues. V dropped 3 bases and J dropped 2; count of bases not matched to a gene: 13. The germline V gene has CDR1 SQVTM and CDR2 ANQGSEA. The CDR3, as DNA: TGCAGCGTTGAGGCCCCGCGGACTAGCGGAGTAACCTACAATGAGCAGTTCTTC. It encodes CSVEAPRTSGVTYNEQFF.

This rearrangement joins TRBV5-6 to TRBJ2-5; D call uncertain. The CDR3 runs to 13 residues. Germline V gene lookup returns CDR1 SGHDT and CDR2 YYEEEE. V was clipped by 5 bases and J by 3 bases, with 11 bases between them. CDR3 coding DNA: TGTGCCAGCAGTTCCGACATAAAAGAGACCCAGTACTTC. It translates to CASSSDIKETQYF.

J is TRBJ2-7 and V is TRBV9; D might be TRBD1 (5 bases). Trimming cost V 7 bases and J 3 bases, with 14 bases left between them. This CDR3 spans 13 amino acids. The germline V gene encodes CDR1 SGDLS and CDR2 YYNGEE. CDR3 sequence: CASGQGAGYEQYF. DNA for the CDR3: TGTGCCAGCGGGCAGGGTGCCGGCTACGAGCAGTACTTC.

The V gene is TRBV18, the J gene TRBJ1-5; D not resolved. The germline V and J ends were trimmed by 2 bases and 8 bases, with 7 bases remaining between them. Germline CDR1 KGHSH, CDR2 LQKENI. The CDR3 sequence is 12 residues long. CDR3 sequence (DNA): TGTGCCAGCTCACCATCGCAGGAGCCCCAGCATTTT. Amino acids: CASSPSQEPQHF. Complete variable domain (other parts from reference TRBV18 and TRBJ1-5): NAGVMQNPRHLVRRRGQEARLRCSPMKGHSHVYWYRQLPEEGLKFMVYLQKENIIDESGMPKERFSAEFPKEGPSILRIQQVVRGDSAAYFCASSPSQEPQHFGDGTRLSIL.

This chain uses TRBV5-1 with TRBJ2-7; 14 positions agree with TRBD2. The CDR3 totals 14 residues. The trim removed 7 bases at V and 7 bases at J, leaving 7 bases unmatched. From germline, CDR1 is SGHRS and CDR2 YFSETQ. CDR3 sequence (DNA): TGCGCCAGCGGCGGGACTAGCGGGAGTAAGGAGCAGTACTTC. Its translation: CASGGTSGSKEQYF.

The rearrangement uses TRBV2 and TRBJ1-1; D remains ambiguous. V lost 9 bases to trimming and J lost 1 base, with 9 bases between them. Germline loops: CDR1 SNHLY, CDR2 FYNNEI. The CDR3 spans 12 residues. This CDR3 is CASTQENTEAFF. Here the CDR3 DNA reads TGTGCCAGTACTCAGGAGAACACTGAAGCTTTCTTT. Variable domain in full (rest from reference TRBV2 and TRBJ1-1): EPEVTQTPSHQVTQMGQEVILRCVPISNHLYFYWYRQILGQKVEFLVSFYNNEISEKSEIFDDQFSVERPDGSNFTLKIRSTKLEDSAMYFCASTQENTEAFFGQGTRLTVV.